One and the same sample provided the 16 T cell receptor beta chains below, sequenced in a study of regulatory T cells in long-lasting Graves disease. Documented time point: newly diagnosed GD, antithyroid drugs for less than 3 months. The TCR library was made from RNA that had been extracted from PBMCs in TRIzol. Arm-PCR of CDR3 regions and iRepertoire HTBI primers were the basis on which TCR beta libraries were built. A single record per CDR3 protein comes from TCRdb applying MiXCR to the multiplex PCR reads. Here the sample spans about 520,000 distinct CDR3 sequences, around 12% being singletons. These records were also assigned to another study, of T cells in Graves' hyperthyroidism and ophthalmopathy.

Material: peripheral blood mononuclear cells (PBMCs), obtained at new diagnosis, from a patient treated with antithyroid drugs. The source is a young woman with Graves disease.

In its sample, this clonotype was seen a few times. V is TRBV20-1 and J is TRBJ2-5, with 8 bases that match TRBD2. The CDR3 is 14 residues long. Germline trimming cut 5 bases from V and 4 bases from J; bases unmatched to any gene: 9. Germline V gene data show CDR1 as DFQATT and CDR2 as SNEGSKA (reference sequence). The DNA for the CDR3 is TGCAGTGCTGTTAGCGGGACACTTCCAGAGACCCAGTACTTC. It yields the protein CSAVSGTLPETQYF.

This clonotype was picked up many times. V and J are TRBV6-5 and TRBJ2-2, with D possibly matching TRBD2 (6 bases). The length of the CDR3 is 16 residues. V was pared by 0 bases and J by 1 base, with 9 bases between. Germline assignment: CDR1 MNHEY and CDR2 SVGAGI. Here the CDR3 DNA reads TGTGCCAGCAGTTACTCGTGGCGGGAGAACACCGGGGAGCTGTTTTTT. It yields the protein CASSYSWRENTGELFF.

The rearrangement links TRBV14 to TRBJ1-3, with D possibly being TRBD1 (6 bases). Trimming removed 6 bases at V and 1 base at J, with 13 bases between. The CDR3 sequence is 15 residues long. Germline CDR1 is SGHDN and CDR2 is FVKESK. The CDR3 DNA follows: TGTGCCAGCAGACTCACAGGGACATCTGGAAACACCATATATTTT. This encodes CASRLTGTSGNTIYF. Variable domain in full (rest from reference TRBV14 and TRBJ1-3): EAGVTQFPSHSVIEKGQTVTLRCDPISGHDNLYWYRRVMGKEIKFLLHFVKESKQDESGMPNNRFLAERTGGTYSTLKVQPAELEDSGVYFCASRLTGTSGNTIYFGEGSWLTVV.

This clonotype was seen at least ten times. V is TRBV10-3 and J is TRBJ2-1; the match to TRBD2 covers 7 bases. The CDR3 is 15 amino acids. J was trimmed by 6 bases and V by 6 bases; bases with no gene match: 11. Germline loops: CDR1 ENHRY, CDR2 SYGVKD. In DNA form, the CDR3 reads TGTGCCATCAGCCCGAGCGGGACCCCGCTCAATGAGCAGTTCTTC. Amino acid sequence: CAISPSGTPLNEQFF.

This clonotype has a count of ten or more. The chain employs TRBV5-1 and TRBJ2-7, with D perhaps given as TRBD1 or TRBD2 (5 bases each). V was pared by 2 bases and J by 4 bases, with 16 bases between. The CDR3 extends over 15 amino acids. Germline V gene sequence: CDR1 SGHRS, CDR2 YFSETQ. CDR3 region: CASSFDGAVWYEQYF. The DNA for the CDR3 is TGCGCCAGCAGCTTTGACGGGGCGGTCTGGTACGAGCAGTACTTC.

This clonotype was seen more than once but under ten times. The chain carries TRBV4-1 and TRBJ1-4, with 7 nucleotides matching TRBD1. The trim removed 3 bases at V and 8 bases at J, leaving 9 bases unmatched. CDR1 and CDR2 (germline): MGHRA, YSYEKL. The CDR3 covers 15 residues. This CDR3 is CASSHRSGGEEKLFF. The CDR3 DNA follows: TGCGCCAGCAGCCATCGTTCAGGGGGTGAAGAAAAACTGTTTTTT.

The V and J genes are TRBV7-9 and TRBJ2-1; TRBD2 matches at 13 bases. Per germline, CDR1 SEHNR and CDR2 FQNEAQ (reference sequence). The CDR3 length is 17 residues. With V trimmed by 5 bases and J by 4 bases, 8 bases remained unmatched. The CDR3 here is CASSPRGLAGNYNEQFF. CDR3 sequence (DNA): TGTGCCAGCAGCCCCCGGGGACTAGCGGGAAATTACAATGAGCAGTTCTTC.

The table lists this clonotype with many counts. The chain has TRBV3-1 and TRBJ2-1, with 8 bases lining up with TRBD2. The CDR3 runs 16 residues. J gave up 3 bases and V 4 bases, and 8 bases lay outside the gene matches. Germline CDR1 reads LGHDT; CDR2 reads YNNKEL (reference sequence). The DNA for the CDR3 is TGTGCCAGCAGCCCCTGGCTAGCGGGCATCTACAATGAGCAGTTCTTC. This encodes CASSPWLAGIYNEQFF.

Comment on this clonotype: Since a much larger clone is just one base distant, this may be a read error. The gene calls are TRBV19 and TRBJ2-5, with D possibly matching TRBD2 (5 bases). This CDR3 region has 15 residues. Germline V gene data show CDR1 as LNHDA and CDR2 as SQIVND (reference sequence). The V gene lost 7 bases and the J gene lost 4 bases, with 19 bases spanning the gap. This chain's CDR3 is CASTPLRGKGETQYF. In nucleotides, the CDR3 is TGTGCCAGTACTCCCCTCCGGGGAAAAGGAGAGACCCAGTACTTC.

This clonotype was recorded at least ten times. The rearrangement joins TRBV7-3 to TRBJ2-2, with D unclear. Trimming took 4 bases from V and 2 from J, leaving 8 bases between them. The CDR3 runs to 14 residues. Germline values: CDR1 SGHTA, CDR2 FQGTGA. The CDR3 nucleotides are TGTGCCAGCAGCTCCCGGGTCAACACCGGGGAGCTGTTTTTT. This gives the protein CASSSRVNTGELFF.

This clonotype appeared many times. This sequence joins TRBV12-5 and TRBJ1-1, with D unclear. The CDR3 totals 17 residues. In germline, CDR1 is LGHNT, CDR2 FRNRAP. The V gene lost 0 bases and the J gene lost 1 base, with 15 bases spanning the gap. The CDR3 spells CASGLVLGREGNTEAFF. The CDR3 coding sequence is TGTGCTAGTGGTTTGGTACTCGGGAGGGAAGGGAACACTGAAGCTTTCTTT.

Turning to this clonotype: This likely stems from a read error, as it lies one base from a far larger clone. The chain is built from TRBV7-8 and TRBJ1-2; D is uncertain. CDR1 is SGHVS, CDR2 FQNEAQ, per germline. The ends were cut back, 3 bases at V and 8 bases at J, with 16 bases in the middle. This CDR3 has 14 amino acids. DNA for the CDR3: TGTGCCAGCAGCTTTTCCGCGCTCGGCGGCGGCTACACCTTC. This codes for CASSFSALGGGYTF.

This clonotype was counted between two and nine times. The V and J genes are TRBV30 and TRBJ2-1; 9 nucleotides align to TRBD2. The J segment lost 12 bases and the V segment lost 0 bases, leaving 15 bases of the junction unmatched. The CDR3 spans 16 residues. Per germline, CDR1 GTSNPN and CDR2 SVGIG (reference sequence). CDR3 region: CAWSVVNSGRGLGQFF. Written as DNA, the CDR3 is TGTGCCTGGAGTGTAGTAAATAGCGGGAGAGGGTTAGGGCAGTTCTTC.

This clonotype was picked up many times. This chain joins TRBV6-5 and TRBJ1-2; the D is unclear. The germline V and J ends were trimmed by 4 bases and 5 bases, with 11 bases remaining between them. Germline V gene sequence: CDR1 MNHEY, CDR2 SVGAGI. The length of the CDR3 is 13 residues. The DNA of the CDR3 is TGTGCCAGCAGTTCGGGCGGCCTATATGGCTACACCTTC. Translation: CASSSGGLYGYTF.

This clonotype came up many times. The J gene is TRBJ2-7, the V gene TRBV28; possible D gene TRBD2, 6 bases. The CDR3 has 14 residues. The V and J ends lost 6 bases and 4 bases respectively, with 16 bases between them. Germline CDR1 is MDHEN and CDR2 is SYDVKM. The CDR3 DNA sequence: TGTGCCAGCAGCCCCGTCGGGGGTCCTTACGAGCAGTACTTC. It codes for CASSPVGGPYEQYF.

This clonotype showed up many times. The J gene is TRBJ1-2, the V gene TRBV7-9; D is unresolved. In germline, CDR1 is SEHNR, CDR2 FQNEAQ (reference sequence). The CDR3 totals 11 residues. V lost 1 base to trimming and J lost 5 bases, with 2 bases between them. This chain's CDR3 is CASSLVYGYTF. CDR3 DNA: TGTGCCAGCAGCTTAGTATATGGCTACACCTTC.